One T cell receptor (beta chain) is described in this entry. Original analysis: Estimates of nucleated cell counts were drawn from the amplification of reference gene primers. The protocol was immunoSEQ multiplex PCR, while the TCRdb copy is restricted to in-frame clones and leaves out a portion. That table furnishes V, J and clone size, whereas the DNA furnished D and trimming. Here the sample spans around 400,000 clones, around 87% being singletons. The sample comes from a study of blood T cell repertoires in COVID-19. Study-wide context: Acute and convalescent COVID-19 specimens originated in the United States, Italy and Spain.

Seattle patients were enrolled while actively infected and followed longitudinally. Per the germline V gene, CDR1 is SQVTM and CDR2 is ANQGSEA. V lost 2 bases and J lost 2, with 16 bases in between. There are 16 residues in the CDR3. The source of this sequence is a woman in her sixties with COVID-19, enrolled during active disease. The chain uses TRBV29-1 and TRBJ2-1; perhaps TRBD1 as D (8 bases). The sequenced material came from peripheral blood. The CDR3 spells CSVENNRGGTYNEQFF. The CDR3 DNA sequence: TGCAGCGTTGAAAACAACAGGGGGGGCACCTACAATGAGCAGTTCTTC.